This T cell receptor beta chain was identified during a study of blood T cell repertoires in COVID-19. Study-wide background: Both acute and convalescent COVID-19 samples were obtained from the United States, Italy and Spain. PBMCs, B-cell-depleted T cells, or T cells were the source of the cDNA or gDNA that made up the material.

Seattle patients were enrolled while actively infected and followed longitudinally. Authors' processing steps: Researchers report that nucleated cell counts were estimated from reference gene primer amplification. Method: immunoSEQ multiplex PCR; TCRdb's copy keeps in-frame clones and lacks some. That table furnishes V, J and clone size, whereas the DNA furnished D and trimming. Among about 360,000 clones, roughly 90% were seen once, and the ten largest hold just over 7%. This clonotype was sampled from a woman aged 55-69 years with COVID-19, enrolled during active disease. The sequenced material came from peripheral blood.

The DNA of the CDR3 is TGCGCCAGCGCTGAGAACCCGGGACAGTACTACGAGCAGTACTTC. Translating gives CASAENPGQYYEQYF. The rearrangement uses TRBV5-1 and TRBJ2-7, with TRBD1 identical over 7 bases. Germline V lookup: CDR1 SGHRS, CDR2 YFSETQ. Trimming at V came to 7 bases and at J to 3 bases, leaving 13 bases not matched to a gene. The CDR3 consists of 15 residues.